The text below deals with one TCR beta chain. These data come from a study of shared clonotypes between healthy human individuals. CDR1 MDHEN and CDR2 SYDVKM come from the germline V gene. The ends lost 7 bases at V and 2 bases at J; junction bases unmatched: 6. This CDR3 spans 14 amino acids. Adults of Caucasian background living in Nashville, Tennessee made up all donors. Generated by immunoSEQ multiplex PCR, the TCRdb table keeps only in-frame clones and is missing some. The repertoire holds 2 million to 3 million clones, with approximately 93% as singletons. Input material: naive CD4+ T cells from PBMCs. Subset indicated: CD45RA+ positively selected. This sequence joins TRBV28 and TRBJ1-2; TRBD1 aligns across 8 bases. The sequence came from a man aged 18 to 30 in good health. Some clones in this sample may be carry-over from other donors' samples. CDR3: CASNPQGANYGYTF. The CDR3 coding sequence is TGTGCCAGCAATCCCCAGGGGGCGAACTATGGCTACACCTTC.